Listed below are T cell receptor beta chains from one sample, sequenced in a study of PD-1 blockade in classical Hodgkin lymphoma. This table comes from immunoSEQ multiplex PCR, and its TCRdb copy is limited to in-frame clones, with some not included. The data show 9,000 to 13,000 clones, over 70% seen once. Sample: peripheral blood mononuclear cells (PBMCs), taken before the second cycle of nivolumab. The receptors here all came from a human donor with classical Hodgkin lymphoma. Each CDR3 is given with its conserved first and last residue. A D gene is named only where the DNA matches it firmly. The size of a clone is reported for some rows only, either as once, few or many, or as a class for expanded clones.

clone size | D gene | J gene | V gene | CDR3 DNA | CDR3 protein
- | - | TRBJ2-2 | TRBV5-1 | TGCGCCAGCAGCTTGGCCGGGACAGCGGGTACCGGGGAGCTGTTTTTT | CASSLAGTAGTGELFF
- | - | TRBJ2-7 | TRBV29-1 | TGCAGCGTCAAACTGGGACCCCTGAGGGACGAGCAGTACTTC | CSVKLGPLRDEQYF
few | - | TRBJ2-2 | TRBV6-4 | TGTGCCAGCAGTGAGTCTGAGGAACACACCGGGGAGCTGTTTTTT | CASSESEEHTGELFF
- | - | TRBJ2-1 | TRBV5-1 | TGCGCCAGCAGCTTGGTCTCGCCAGCCTCTAGCTCCTACAATGAGCAGTTCTTC | CASSLVSPASSSYNEQFF
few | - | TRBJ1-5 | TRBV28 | TGTGCCAGCAGTTGGGAGGGGACGAAGCCCCAGCATTTT | CASSWEGTKPQHF
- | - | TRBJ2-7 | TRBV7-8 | TGTGCCAGCAGGGCAGGGGGGGCCTACGAGCAGTACTTC | CASRAGGAYEQYF
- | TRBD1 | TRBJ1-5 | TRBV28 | TGTGCCAGCAGTTTGGTCCTGGGGACAGGGAACAATCAGCCCCAGCATTTT | CASSLVLGTGNNQPQHF
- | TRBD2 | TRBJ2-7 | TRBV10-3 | TGTGCCATCGCCAGAGGGCCGGGACTAGCGGGAGGAAAACACGAGCAGTACTTC | CAIARGPGLAGGKHEQYF
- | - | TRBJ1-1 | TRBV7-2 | TGTGCCAGCAGCTCAGATGGTTTCACTGAAGCTTTCTTT | CASSSDGFTEAFF
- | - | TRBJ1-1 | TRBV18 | TGTGCCAGCTCACCTTCAACAGGGAGAGGTGAAGCTTTCTTT | CASSPSTGRGEAFF
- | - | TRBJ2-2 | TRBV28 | TGTGCCAGCAGTTCCGATGCCCAGGGTTTAACCGGGGAGCTGTTTTTT | CASSSDAQGLTGELFF
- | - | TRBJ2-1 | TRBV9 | TGTGCCAGCAGCGTAGGGCCTAGCAATGAGCAGTTCTTC | CASSVGPSNEQFF
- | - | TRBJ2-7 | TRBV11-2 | TGTGCCAGCAGCCACACAGAACTAGCTCGTTACGAGCAGTACTTC | CASSHTELARYEQYF
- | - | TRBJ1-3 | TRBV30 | TGTGCCTGGAGGAAGGGCTCTGGAAACACCATATATTTT | CAWRKGSGNTIYF
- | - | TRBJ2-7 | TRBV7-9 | TGTGCCAGCAGCTTATCGAGGAGCTCCTACGAGCAGTACTTC | CASSLSRSSYEQYF
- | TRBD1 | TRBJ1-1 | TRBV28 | TGTGCCAGCAGGGAGGGGGCTGGTAACACTGAAGCTTTCTTT | CASREGAGNTEAFF
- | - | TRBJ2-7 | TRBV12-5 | TGTGCTAGTGGTTTTCGGTCCGAGCAGTACTTC | CASGFRSEQYF
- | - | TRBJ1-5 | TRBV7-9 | TGTGCCAGCAGCAACCCGTATCAGCCCCAGCATTTT | CASSNPYQPQHF
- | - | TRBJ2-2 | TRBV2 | TGTGCCAGCAGAGCCCTTAACACCGGGGAGCTGTTTTTT | CASRALNTGELFF
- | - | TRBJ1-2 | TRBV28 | TGTGCCAGCAGTTTGCCTGTGACACCCACTAACTATGGCTACACCTTC | CASSLPVTPTNYGYTF
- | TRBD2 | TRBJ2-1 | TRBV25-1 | TGTGCCAGCAGTGATCTTAGGCGGGGGAGCTCCTACAATGAGCAGTTCTTC | CASSDLRRGSSYNEQFF
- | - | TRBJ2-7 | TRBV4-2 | TGTGCCAGCAGCACATGGAGGGGGGAAGGCTCCTACGAGCAGTACTTC | CASSTWRGEGSYEQYF
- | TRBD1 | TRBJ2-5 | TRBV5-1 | TGCGCCAGCAGCGTCAGGGGGCAGGGTCAAGAGACCCAGTACTTC | CASSVRGQGQETQYF
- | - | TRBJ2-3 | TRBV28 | TGTGCCAGCAGTTTGGAAAGAAACACAGATACGCAGTATTTT | CASSLERNTDTQYF
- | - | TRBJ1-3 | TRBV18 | TGTGCCAGCTCACCAGGGGTAACTGGAAACACCATATATTTT | CASSPGVTGNTIYF
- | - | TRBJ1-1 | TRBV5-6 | TGTGCCAGCAGCTTGGCTCCGGGCACTGAAGCTTTCTTT | CASSLAPGTEAFF
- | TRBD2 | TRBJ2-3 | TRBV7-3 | TGTGCCAGCAGCCATGGGACTAGCAGTAATACAGATACGCAGTATTTT | CASSHGTSSNTDTQYF
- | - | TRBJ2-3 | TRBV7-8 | TGTGCCAGCAGCATAGCGGAGATAACAGATACGCAGTATTTT | CASSIAEITDTQYF
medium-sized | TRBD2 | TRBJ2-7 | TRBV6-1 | TGTGCCAGCAGTGAAGGGGCGGGAGCATCCTACGAGCAGTACTTC | CASSEGAGASYEQYF
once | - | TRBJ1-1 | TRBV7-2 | TGTGCCAGCACCCTTACAGCTCCCAGAGGATTCACTGAAGCTTTCTTT | CASTLTAPRGFTEAFF
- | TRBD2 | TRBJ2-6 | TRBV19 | TGTGCCAGTAGTAATTTAGCGGGAGGAATTTCCTCTGGGGCCAACGTCCTGACTTTC | CASSNLAGGISSGANVLTF
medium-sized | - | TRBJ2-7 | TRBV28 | TGTGCCAGCAGTCCGGAACAGGGGAGGCACGAGCAGTACTTC | CASSPEQGRHEQYF
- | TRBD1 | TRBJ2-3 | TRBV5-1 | TGCGCCAGCAGCTTCCGGACAGGGGTTGAGAGTACGCAGTATTTT | CASSFRTGVESTQYF
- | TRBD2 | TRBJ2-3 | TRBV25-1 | TGTGCCAGCAGTGAATTTGGGGGGGGAGCCGATACGCAGTATTTT | CASSEFGGGADTQYF
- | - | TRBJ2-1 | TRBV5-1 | TGCGCCAGCAGCGAGGGGGACTCAGCCTACAATGAGCAGTTCTTC | CASSEGDSAYNEQFF
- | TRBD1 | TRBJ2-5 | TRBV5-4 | TGTGCCAGCAGCAGACGGGACAGGGGGATTCGGGAGACCCAGTACTTC | CASSRRDRGIRETQYF
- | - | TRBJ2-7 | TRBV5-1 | TGCGCCAGCAGCTTGGTAGGTAGACCGGGGGAGCAGTACTTC | CASSLVGRPGEQYF
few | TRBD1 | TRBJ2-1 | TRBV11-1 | TGTGCCAGCAGCTTAGTTTTCGGGACAGGAGGTTCCTACAATGAGCAGTTCTTC | CASSLVFGTGGSYNEQFF
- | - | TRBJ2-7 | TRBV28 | TGTGCCAGCAGTTCGGGCACCAGGGACGAGCAGTACTTC | CASSSGTRDEQYF
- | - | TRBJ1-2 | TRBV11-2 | TGTGCCAGCAGCTTTATTAGCTATGGCTACACCTTC | CASSFISYGYTF
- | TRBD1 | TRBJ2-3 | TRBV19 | TGTGCCAGTAGTATAGGGGACAGGGATACAGATACGCAGTATTTT | CASSIGDRDTDTQYF
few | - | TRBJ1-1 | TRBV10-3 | TGTGCCATCAGTGGGGTGTTCACAGGGAACACTGAAGCTTTCTTT | CAISGVFTGNTEAFF
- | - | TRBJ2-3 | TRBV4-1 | TGCGCCAGCAGCCCCCTCCCTACAGGGAAGGCAGATACGCAGTATTTT | CASSPLPTGKADTQYF
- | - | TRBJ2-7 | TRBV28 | TGTGCCAGCGGACAGCGCTCTCAGCAGTACTTC | CASGQRSQQYF
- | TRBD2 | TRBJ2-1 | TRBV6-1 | TGTGCCAGCAGGCCCCCCGGGGGGAGCAATGAGCAGTTCTTC | CASRPPGGSNEQFF
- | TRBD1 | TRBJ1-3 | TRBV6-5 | TGTGCCAGCAGCAGACAGGGCGCTGGAAACACCATATATTTT | CASSRQGAGNTIYF
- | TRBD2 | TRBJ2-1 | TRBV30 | TGTGCCTGGAGGGGGAGCGGGAGGTCCAGCTCCTACAATGAGCAGTTCTTC | CAWRGSGRSSSYNEQFF
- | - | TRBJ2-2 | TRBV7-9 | TGTGCCAGCAGCCGACGAGAGGTCACCGGGGAGCTGTTTTTT | CASSRREVTGELFF
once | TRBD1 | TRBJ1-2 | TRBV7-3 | TGTGCCAGCAGCGTCCAGGGACAGGGCTATGGCTACACCTTC | CASSVQGQGYGYTF
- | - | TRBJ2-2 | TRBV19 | TGTGCCAGTACCGTCCTGGGGATGGGCACCGGGGAGCTGTTTTTT | CASTVLGMGTGELFF
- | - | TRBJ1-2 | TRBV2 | TGTGCCAGCAGTGGGTCCGAACTGCTAGGCTATGGCTACACCTTC | CASSGSELLGYGYTF
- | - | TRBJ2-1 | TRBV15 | TGTGCCACCAGCAGAGAGGATAATAGCGGCTACAATGAGCAGTTCTTC | CATSREDNSGYNEQFF
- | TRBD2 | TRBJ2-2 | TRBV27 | TGTGCCAGCAGTTATCCGGGAAAATCGACTAGCGGGAGTATTAGTTGTCGTAGGGAGCTGTTTTTT | CASSYPGKSTSGSISCRRELFF